The source of this T cell receptor beta chain is a study of blood T cell repertoires in COVID-19. Authors' data handling: Researchers report that nucleated cell counts were estimated from reference gene primer amplification. Using immunoSEQ multiplex PCR, the repertoire was profiled, and TCRdb retains in-frame clones only, with some absent. That table furnishes V, J and clone size, whereas the DNA furnished D and trimming. Seen here are around 240,000 clones, 91% observed once, and the top ten hold approximately 1.3%. Participants had their cohort set by participant-reported clinical history. This clone was observed a single time. V gave up 3 bases and J gave up 3 bases; unmatched junction bases: 5. Germline CDR1 WSHSY, CDR2 SAAADI. The CDR3 is 16 amino acids.

Sequencing used PBMCs or T cells enriched from blood (not recorded which). V gene TRBV10-2 combines with J gene TRBJ1-2; 12 bases agree with TRBD1. The receptor's source is a human donor in a cohort exposed to, infected with or recovered from COVID-19 (not recorded which). The donor label of this sample is uncertain. This chain's CDR3 is CASSERDRGRDYGYTF. The CDR3 bases are TGCGCCAGCAGTGAAAGGGACAGGGGGCGCGACTATGGCTACACCTTC.